The T cell receptor beta chain described here comes from a study of T cell responses to AZD1222 COVID-19 vaccine. Study as a whole: Researchers grouped second doses given at about 4 or about 12 weeks into one pool. Study conclusions and caveats: Spike-specific TCRs gained breadth and depth after people received two AZD1222 doses. The peak T cell response came first, and repertoires were sampled only after it. Mapped onto spike, vaccine-associated CD4 TCRs spanned it and were dominant at 160-218 and 743-854.

V lost 11 bases and J 3 bases, leaving 7 bases between the germline ends. Germline values: CDR1 SNHLY, CDR2 FYNNEI. The CDR3 is 10 residues long. Concerning this clone itself: The antigen remains unidentified.

The table came from immunoSEQ multiplex PCR; TCRdb's copy has only in-frame clones and leaves some out. This table has 130,000 or so clones, about 90% appearing once. The sequencing used peripheral blood, collected on day 0 of AZD1222 vaccination. The TCR was taken from an adult in good health. V gene TRBV2 combines with J gene TRBJ1-1; D is undetermined. The CDR3 bases are TGTGCCTGTGGGGACACTGAAGCTTTCTTT. It specifies CACGDTEAFF.